This T cell receptor beta chain derives from a study of regulatory T cells in long-lasting Graves disease. Regarding the study as a whole: Patients with persistent disease showed a bias toward TRBV28, TRBJ1-2 and TRBJ2-5.

CDR3 length: 14 amino acids. V lost 4 bases and J lost 2; bases outside the gene matches: 3. Germline CDR1 SNHLY, CDR2 FYNNEI. The table lists this clonotype with many counts. Its antigen is not known. Time point defined: newly diagnosed GD, antithyroid drugs for less than 3 months. Extracted RNA from PBMCs served as the source of the TCR library. In building TCR beta libraries, iRepertoire HTBI primers were used together with Arm-PCR of CDR3 regions. TCRdb re-called the multiplex PCR reads through MiXCR, storing one row per CDR3 protein. The top ten clones hold just under 25% of a sample with around 500,000 distinct CDR3 sequences, around 15% of them seen once. These data were also reused for a study on T cells in Graves' hyperthyroidism and ophthalmopathy. According to that study: Researchers defined stable Graves' hyperthyroidism as no ophthalmopathy progression within 18 months. Most thyroid-expanded clonotypes above 0.001 were also found in blood.

The source of this sequence is a woman aged 35-65 years with Graves disease. The chain couples TRBV2 to TRBJ2-5; 8 bases match TRBD1. The sequencing used peripheral blood mononuclear cells (PBMCs), collected at new diagnosis, from a patient treated with antithyroid drugs. The CDR3 loop is CASSGGQGQETQYF. The CDR3 DNA reads as TGTGCCAGCAGTGGTGGACAGGGACAAGAGACCCAGTACTTC.